This TCR beta chain was sequenced in a study of T cells in Graves' hyperthyroidism and ophthalmopathy. General study results and limits: The model predicted ophthalmopathy a median around 6.5 months before onset.

This clonotype appeared a few times. The antigen remains unidentified. These patients, aged 18 to 65, had recently diagnosed hyperthyroidism lasting under 2 months. The study excluded patients with uncontrolled infection, other autoimmune disease, pregnancy or lactation. Together with thyroid ultrasound, orbital computed tomography, serum thyroxine and TRAb, clinical symptoms were used for diagnoses. This CDR3 is 14 amino acids long. Looked up from germline, CDR1 is MNHNS and CDR2 is SASEGT. V dropped 4 bases and J dropped 3; count of bases not matched to a gene: 6. RNA transcripts gave rise to amplified TCR beta CDR3 regions. A set of HTBI primers served as the primers for a first-round RT-PCR of the TCR CDR3. TCRdb independently ran MiXCR on the multiplex PCR reads; one entry per CDR3 protein. The table shows over 250,000 distinct CDR3 sequences, with 25% to 30% occurring only once.

The rearrangement joins TRBV6-1 to TRBJ2-7; 7 nucleotides match TRBD1. This receptor was identified in a middle-aged man with Graves' hyperthyroidism that later progressed to Graves' ophthalmopathy. Sequencing was performed on blood. CDR3: CASSVSRQGYEQYF. The CDR3 DNA follows: TGTGCCAGCAGTGTGTCGAGACAGGGCTACGAGCAGTACTTC.